The clone carrying this T cell receptor (beta chain) was counted between two and nine times. These data are taken from a study of cytotoxic CD8 clonotypes in ibrutinib-treated CLL. Study as a whole: The cohort had around 10 relapsed/refractory and over 14 treatment-naive patients, fewer than 18 IGHV unmutated.

Clones were read by immunoSEQ multiplex PCR, and TCRdb kept only the in-frame ones, dropping some. The sample lists about 140,000 clones, less than 95% occurring once. Germline CDR1 is SGHNT and CDR2 is YYREEE (reference sequence). J gave up 0 bases and V 10 bases, and 9 bases lay outside the gene matches. The CDR3 runs to 17 residues. The genes are TRBV5-4 and TRBJ2-6; 11 bases are shared with TRBD2. The sequence came from a human donor with chronic lymphocytic leukemia. This material consisted of PBMCs, taken after 12 months of ibrutinib treatment. CDR3 bases: TGTGCCGAAAAAAGACTAGCGGGATACTCTGGGGCCAACGTCCTGACTTTC. Translated: CAEKRLAGYSGANVLTF.